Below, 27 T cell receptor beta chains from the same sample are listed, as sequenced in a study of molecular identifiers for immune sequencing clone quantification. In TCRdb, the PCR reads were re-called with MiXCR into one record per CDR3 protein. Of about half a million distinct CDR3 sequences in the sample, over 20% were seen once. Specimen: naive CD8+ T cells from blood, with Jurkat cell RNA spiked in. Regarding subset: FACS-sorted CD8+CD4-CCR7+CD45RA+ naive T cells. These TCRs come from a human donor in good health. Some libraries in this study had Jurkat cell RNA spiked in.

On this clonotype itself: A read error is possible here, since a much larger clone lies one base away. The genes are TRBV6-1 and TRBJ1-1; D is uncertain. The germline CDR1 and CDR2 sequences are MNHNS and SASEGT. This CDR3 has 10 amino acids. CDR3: CASTLSEALF. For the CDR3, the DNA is TGTGCCAGCACCCTGTCTGAAGCTCTCTTT.

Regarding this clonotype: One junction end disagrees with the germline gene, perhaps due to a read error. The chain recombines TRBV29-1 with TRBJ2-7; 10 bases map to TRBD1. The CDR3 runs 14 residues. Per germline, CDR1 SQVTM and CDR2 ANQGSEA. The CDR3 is CSVRGTGEDYERYF. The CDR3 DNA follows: TGCAGCGTTCGCGGGACAGGGGAGGACTACGAGCGGTACTTC.

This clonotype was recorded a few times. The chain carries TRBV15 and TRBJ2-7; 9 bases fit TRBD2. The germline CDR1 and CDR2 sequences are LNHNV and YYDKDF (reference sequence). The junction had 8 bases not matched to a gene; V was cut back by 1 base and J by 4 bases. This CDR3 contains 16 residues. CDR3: CATSRVGGGAIYEQYF. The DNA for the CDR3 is TGTGCCACCAGCAGAGTTGGCGGGGGGGCGATATACGAGCAGTACTTC.

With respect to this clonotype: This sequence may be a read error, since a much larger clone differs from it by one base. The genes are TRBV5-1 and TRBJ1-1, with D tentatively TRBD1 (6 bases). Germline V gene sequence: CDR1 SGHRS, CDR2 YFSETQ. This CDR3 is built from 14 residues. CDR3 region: CTSSLVQGFTEAFF. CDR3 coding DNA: TGCACCAGCAGCTTGGTACAGGGATTCACTGAAGCTTTCTTT.

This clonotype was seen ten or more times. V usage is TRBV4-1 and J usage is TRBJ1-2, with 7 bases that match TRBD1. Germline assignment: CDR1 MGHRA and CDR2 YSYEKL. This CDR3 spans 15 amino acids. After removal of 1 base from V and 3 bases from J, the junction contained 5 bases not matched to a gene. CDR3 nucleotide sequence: TGCGCCAGCAGCCAAGTGGCCCAGGGGGACTATGGCTACACCTTC. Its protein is CASSQVAQGDYGYTF.

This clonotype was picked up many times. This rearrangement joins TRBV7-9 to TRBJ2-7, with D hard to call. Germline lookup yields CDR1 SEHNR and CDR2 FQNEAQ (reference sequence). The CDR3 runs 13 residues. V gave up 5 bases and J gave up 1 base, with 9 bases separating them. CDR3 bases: TGTGCCAGCAGCCCGAGTGCTTCCTACGAGCAGTACTTC. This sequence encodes CASSPSASYEQYF.

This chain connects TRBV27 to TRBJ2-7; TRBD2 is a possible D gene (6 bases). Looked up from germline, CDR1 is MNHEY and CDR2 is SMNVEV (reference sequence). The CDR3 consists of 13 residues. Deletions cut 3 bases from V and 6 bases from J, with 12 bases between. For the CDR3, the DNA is TGTGCCAGCAGTTTCGGGGCGGGACGCGAGCAGTACTTC. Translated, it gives CASSFGAGREQYF.

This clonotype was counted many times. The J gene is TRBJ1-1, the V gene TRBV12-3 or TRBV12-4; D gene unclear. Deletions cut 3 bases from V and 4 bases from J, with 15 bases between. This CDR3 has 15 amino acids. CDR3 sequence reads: CASSFEVGAPTEAFF. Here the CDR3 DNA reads TGTGCCAGCAGTTTTGAAGTGGGAGCGCCCACTGAAGCTTTCTTT.

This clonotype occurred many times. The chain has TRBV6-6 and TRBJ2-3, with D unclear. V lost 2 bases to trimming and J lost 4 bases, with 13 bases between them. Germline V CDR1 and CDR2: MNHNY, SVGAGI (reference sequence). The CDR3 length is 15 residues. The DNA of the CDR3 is TGTGCCAGCAGTTACCTGGGGTATGGGTCAGATACGCAGTATTTT. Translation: CASSYLGYGSDTQYF.

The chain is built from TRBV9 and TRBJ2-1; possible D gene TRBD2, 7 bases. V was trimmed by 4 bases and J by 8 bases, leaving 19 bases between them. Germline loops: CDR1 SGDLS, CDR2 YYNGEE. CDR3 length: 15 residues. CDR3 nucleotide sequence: TGTGCCAGCAGCTCCCGCGGGAGCGAGGGGGATGAGCAGTTCTTC. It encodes CASSSRGSEGDEQFF.

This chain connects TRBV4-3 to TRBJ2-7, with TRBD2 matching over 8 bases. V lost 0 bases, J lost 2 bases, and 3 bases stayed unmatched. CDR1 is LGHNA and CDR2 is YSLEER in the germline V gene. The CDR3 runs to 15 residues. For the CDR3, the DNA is TGCGCCAGCAGCCAAGATCGGGAGGGCGCCTACGAGCAGTACTTC. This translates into CASSQDREGAYEQYF.

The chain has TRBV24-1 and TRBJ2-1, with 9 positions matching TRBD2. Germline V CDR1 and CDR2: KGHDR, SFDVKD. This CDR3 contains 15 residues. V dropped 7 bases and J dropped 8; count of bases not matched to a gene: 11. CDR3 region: CATSPLAGDSDEQFF. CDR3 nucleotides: TGTGCCACCAGCCCTTTAGCGGGAGATAGCGATGAGCAGTTCTTC.

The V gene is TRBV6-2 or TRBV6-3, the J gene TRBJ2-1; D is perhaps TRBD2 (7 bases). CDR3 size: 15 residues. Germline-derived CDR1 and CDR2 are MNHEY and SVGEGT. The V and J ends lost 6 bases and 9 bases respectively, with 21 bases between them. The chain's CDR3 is CASRPLTGGLGEQFF. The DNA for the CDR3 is TGTGCCAGCAGACCCCTAACGGGGGGCTTAGGTGAGCAGTTCTTC.

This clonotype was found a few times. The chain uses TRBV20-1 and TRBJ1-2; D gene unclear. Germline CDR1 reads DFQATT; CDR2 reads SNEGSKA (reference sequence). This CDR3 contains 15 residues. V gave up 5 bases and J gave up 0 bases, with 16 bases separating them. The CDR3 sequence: CSADTPGKANYGYTF. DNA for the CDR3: TGCAGTGCTGACACCCCCGGGAAAGCTAACTATGGCTACACCTTC.

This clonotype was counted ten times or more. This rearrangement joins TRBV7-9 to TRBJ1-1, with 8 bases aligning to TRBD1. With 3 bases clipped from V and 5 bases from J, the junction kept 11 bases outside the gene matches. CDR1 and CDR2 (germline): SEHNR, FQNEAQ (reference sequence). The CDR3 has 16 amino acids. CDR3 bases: TGTGCCAGCAGCTTGGGCCTCCAGGGGGCCCGGACTGAAGCTTTCTTT. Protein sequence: CASSLGLQGARTEAFF.

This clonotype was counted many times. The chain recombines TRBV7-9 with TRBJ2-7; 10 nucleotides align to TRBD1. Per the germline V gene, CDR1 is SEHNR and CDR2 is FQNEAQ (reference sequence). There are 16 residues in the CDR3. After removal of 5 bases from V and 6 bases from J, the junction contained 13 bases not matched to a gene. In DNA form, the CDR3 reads TGTGCCAGCAGCCCCCCCATCGACAGGGGGCTCAGCGAGCAGTACTTC. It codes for CASSPPIDRGLSEQYF.

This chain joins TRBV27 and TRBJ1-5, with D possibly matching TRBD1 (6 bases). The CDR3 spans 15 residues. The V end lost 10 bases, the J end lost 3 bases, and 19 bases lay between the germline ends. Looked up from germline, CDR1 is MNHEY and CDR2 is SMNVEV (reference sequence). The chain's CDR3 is CATGQPGHNNQPQHF. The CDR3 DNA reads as TGTGCCACCGGGCAACCGGGACACAACAATCAGCCCCAGCATTTT.

CDR3 sequence: CATSVVGRDEQFF. DNA of the CDR3: TGTGCCACCAGTGTTGTGGGAAGAGATGAGCAGTTCTTC. This chain links TRBV24-1 with TRBJ2-1; D gene ambiguous. From germline, CDR1 is KGHDR and CDR2 SFDVKD. This CDR3 is built from 13 residues. Trimming left V 5 bases short and J 8 bases short, with 12 bases between.

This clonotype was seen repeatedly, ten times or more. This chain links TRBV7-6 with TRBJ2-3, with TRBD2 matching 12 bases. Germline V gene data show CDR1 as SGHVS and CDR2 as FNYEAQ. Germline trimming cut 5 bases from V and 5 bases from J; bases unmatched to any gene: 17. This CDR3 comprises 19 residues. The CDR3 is CASSLTLAGGPSQEDTQYF. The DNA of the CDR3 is TGTGCCAGCAGCCTGACGCTAGCGGGAGGGCCGAGTCAGGAAGATACGCAGTATTTT.

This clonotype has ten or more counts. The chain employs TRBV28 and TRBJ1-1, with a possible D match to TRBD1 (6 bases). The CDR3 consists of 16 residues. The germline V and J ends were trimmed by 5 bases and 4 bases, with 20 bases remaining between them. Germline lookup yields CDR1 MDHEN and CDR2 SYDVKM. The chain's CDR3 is CASSGGGGWDTTEAFF. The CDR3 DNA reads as TGTGCCAGCAGTGGAGGGGGGGGATGGGATACCACTGAAGCTTTCTTT.

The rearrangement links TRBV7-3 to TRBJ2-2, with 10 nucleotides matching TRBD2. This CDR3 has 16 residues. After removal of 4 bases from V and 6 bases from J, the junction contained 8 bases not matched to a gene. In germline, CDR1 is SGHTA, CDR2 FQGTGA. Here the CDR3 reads CASSSTSGTVSGELFF. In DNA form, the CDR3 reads TGTGCCAGCAGCTCTACTAGCGGGACGGTTTCCGGGGAGCTGTTTTTT.

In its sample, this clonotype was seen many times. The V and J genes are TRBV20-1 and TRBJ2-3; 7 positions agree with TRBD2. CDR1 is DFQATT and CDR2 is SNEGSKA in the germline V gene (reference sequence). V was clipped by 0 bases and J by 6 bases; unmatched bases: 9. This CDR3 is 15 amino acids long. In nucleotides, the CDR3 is TGCAGTGCTAGAGATCTTGGCGGGAGTCCGGATACGCAGTATTTT. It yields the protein CSARDLGGSPDTQYF.

CDR3 in amino acids: CASSLYSGWGTDTQYF. The CDR3, as DNA: TGTGCCAGCAGTTTATATAGCGGTTGGGGCACAGATACGCAGTATTTT. The rearrangement links TRBV27 to TRBJ2-3; TRBD2 might be the D (6 bases). Per germline, CDR1 MNHEY and CDR2 SMNVEV (reference sequence). The CDR3 loop spans 16 amino acids. With 1 base removed from V and 1 base from J, the gap between germline ends came to 12 bases.

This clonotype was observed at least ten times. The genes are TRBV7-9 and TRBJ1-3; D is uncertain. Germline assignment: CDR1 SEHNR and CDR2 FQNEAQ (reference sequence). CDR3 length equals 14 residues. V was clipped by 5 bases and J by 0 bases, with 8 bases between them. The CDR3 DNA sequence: TGTGCCAGCAGCCCCAGCCCCTCTGGAAACACCATATATTTT. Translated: CASSPSPSGNTIYF.

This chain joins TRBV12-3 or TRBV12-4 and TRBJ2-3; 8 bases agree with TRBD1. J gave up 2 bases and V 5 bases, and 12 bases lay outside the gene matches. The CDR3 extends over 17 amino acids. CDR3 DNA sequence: TGTGCCAGCAGTGGAATCCAGGGGGCGAGGGACACAGATACGCAGTATTTT. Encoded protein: CASSGIQGARDTDTQYF.

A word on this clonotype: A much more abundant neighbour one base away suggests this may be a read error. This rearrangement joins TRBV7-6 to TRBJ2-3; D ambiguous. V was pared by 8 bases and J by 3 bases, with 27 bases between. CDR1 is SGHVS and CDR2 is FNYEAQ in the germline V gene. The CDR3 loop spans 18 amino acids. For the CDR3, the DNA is TGTGCCAGCTGCTCGACCTTTGCTTCCCAGGTTGAGACAGATACGCAGTATTTT. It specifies CASCSTFASQVETDTQYF.

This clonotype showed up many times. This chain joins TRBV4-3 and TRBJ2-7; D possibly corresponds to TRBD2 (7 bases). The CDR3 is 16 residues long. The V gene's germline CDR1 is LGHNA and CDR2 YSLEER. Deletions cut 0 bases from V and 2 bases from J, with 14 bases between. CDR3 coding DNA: TGCGCCAGCAGCCAAGACCGGGGGGCGCTTGCCTACGAGCAGTACTTC. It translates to CASSQDRGALAYEQYF.